The 8 T cell receptor beta chains given below trace back to one sample, sequenced in a study of blood T cell repertoires in COVID-19. Sequencing used immunoSEQ multiplex PCR; TCRdb keeps in-frame clones, though not all of them. The sample has about 230,000 clones, over 70% seen once. Material: peripheral blood. Receptors originate from a woman older than 75 with acute or convalescent COVID-19.

The chain links TRBV3-1 (or the pseudogene TRBV3-2) to TRBJ2-2, with D perhaps matching TRBD1 (6 bases). The CDR3 is made up of 14 amino acids. The V end lost 10 bases, the J end lost 5 bases, and 17 bases lay between the germline ends. Germline values: CDR1 LGHDT, CDR2 YNNKEL (reference sequence). In DNA, the CDR3 is TGTGCCACCACGCAGGGGCTCCGAACCGGGGAGCTGTTTTTT. Translation: CATTQGLRTGELFF.

The rearrangement links TRBV25-1 to TRBJ2-2, with 7 bases lining up with TRBD2. Germline lookup yields CDR1 MGHDK and CDR2 SYGVNS. CDR3 length equals 16 residues. V lost 6 bases to trimming and J lost 3 bases; unmatched junction nucleotides: 10. This CDR3 reads CASRGLVRGDTGELFF. Written as DNA, the CDR3 is TGTGCCAGCAGGGGGTTAGTTCGGGGGGACACCGGGGAGCTGTTTTTT. The variable domain in full, completed from reference TRBV25-1 and TRBJ2-2, reads EADIYQTPRYLVIGTGKKITLECSQTMGHDKMYWYQQDPGMELHLIHYSYGVNSTEKGDLSSESTVSRIRTEHFPLTLESARPSHTSQYLCASRGLVRGDTGELFFGEGSRLTVL.

This clone occurred a few times. CDR3 sequence (DNA): TGTGCCACCAGTGCCCAAGCGGGAGCCTACAATGAGCAGTTCTTC. This codes for CATSAQAGAYNEQFF. This sequence joins TRBV24-1 and TRBJ2-1; 8 bases agree with TRBD2. The CDR3 extends over 15 amino acids. CDR1 is KGHDR, CDR2 SFDVKD, per germline. J lost 2 bases, V lost 5 bases, and 4 bases had no gene match.

The CDR3, as DNA: TGTGCCAGCAGCCCATATAGCGGGAGCCGGGACGAGCAGTACTTC. Its translation: CASSPYSGSRDEQYF. J is TRBJ2-7 and V is TRBV11-2; 9 bases line up with TRBD2. CDR3 length: 15 residues. Germline V lookup: CDR1 SGHAT, CDR2 FQNNGV. Trimming at V came to 5 bases and at J to 5 bases, leaving 10 bases not matched to a gene.

V usage is TRBV9 and J usage is TRBJ2-2; possible D gene TRBD1, 5 bases. The CDR3 sequence is 16 residues long. Trimming pared 0 bases from V and 3 bases from J, leaving 12 bases between. The V gene's germline CDR1 is SGDLS and CDR2 YYNGEE. The CDR3 spells CASSVGSGLDTGELFF. The CDR3 bases are TGTGCCAGCAGCGTAGGGTCAGGGTTGGACACCGGGGAGCTGTTTTTT.

This chain uses TRBV7-2 with TRBJ1-1, with TRBD1 identical over 7 bases. This CDR3 has 18 residues. Trimming took 0 bases from V and 2 from J; bases not matched to a gene: 12. Germline V gives CDR1 SGHTA, CDR2 FQGNSA. The CDR3 here is CASSLASRTGTANTEAFF. The CDR3, as DNA: TGTGCCAGCAGCTTAGCTTCCCGGACCGGGACAGCCAACACTGAAGCTTTCTTT.

The rearrangement joins TRBV5-8 to TRBJ2-5; TRBD2 might be the D (5 bases). Germline CDR1 and CDR2: SGHTS and YDEGEE. V was cut by 2 bases and J by 5 bases, with 10 bases left in between. The CDR3 has 13 residues. CDR3 protein: CASSFPSGETQYF. The CDR3 bases are TGTGCCAGCAGCTTCCCCAGCGGCGAGACCCAGTACTTC.

This clone appeared once. This chain joins TRBV6-4 and TRBJ1-5; D unresolved. V was trimmed by 3 bases and J by 6 bases, leaving 9 bases between them. This CDR3 comprises 13 residues. Germline V CDR1 and CDR2: MRHNA, SNTAGT. The DNA for the CDR3 is TGTGCCAGCAGTGAATCCATCGGTCAGCCCCAGCATTTT. This translates into CASSESIGQPQHF.